Listed here is a single T cell receptor (beta chain). These data are taken from a study of CXCR3-negative and CXCR3-positive naive CD8 T cells. Study overall: Overall TRB read output was roughly 130 million, and each library contained about 1.5 +/- 0.3 million reads.

The study made its TRB cDNA libraries by 5' RACE, adding UMI labels. TCRdb re-analyzed the 5' RACE reads; it lists each CDR3 protein once, without DNA. Reported are about 62,000 distinct CDR3 sequences; the ten largest clones contain 3.5% to 5%. CDR3 size: 16 residues. Germline V gene lookup returns CDR1 MNHEY and CDR2 SMNVEV (reference sequence). Naive CD8+ T lymphocytes were specified as CD45RO-CCR7+CD27+CD95-. The receptor's source is a human donor in good health. Some clones in this sample may be carry-over from other donors' samples. The chain combines TRBV27 with TRBJ1-5; TCRdb gives TRBD1 as the D gene, but with no DNA this cannot be confirmed. The sample consisted of naive CXCR3- CD8+ T cells from blood. Documented subset: CD45RO-CCR7+CD27+CD95- naive CD8+ T cells lacking CXCR3 (TNR3-). This CDR3 reads CASSLFGGTPVQPQHF.